These T cell receptor beta chains were read from a single sample in a study of blood T cells in healthy people across ages. TCRdb redid the calling of the 5' RACE reads with MiXCR, one entry per CDR3 protein. This repertoire shows fewer than 1 million distinct CDR3 sequences, approximately 44% found once; its top ten account for around 21%. What was sequenced was blood. These TCRs come from a man aged 60 to 75 in good health. CDR3s include the opening cysteine and the closing phenylalanine or tryptophan. A D gene is named only where the DNA matches it firmly. Clone size appears in some rows only: once, few, many, or a class for an expanded clone.

d_gene: TRBD2
v_gene: TRBV2
j_gene: TRBJ2-1
abundance: few
CDR3nt: TGTGCCAGCAGGGCGGGGGGATACAATGAGCAGTTCTTC
CDR3aa: CASRAGGYNEQFF

d_gene: NA
v_gene: TRBV6-2/TRBV6-3
j_gene: TRBJ1-5
abundance: NA
CDR3nt: TGTGCCAGCAGTGGCCAGACAATGGGGAGCCAGCCCCAGCATTTT
CDR3aa: CASSGQTMGSQPQHF

d_gene: NA
v_gene: TRBV7-2
j_gene: TRBJ2-3
abundance: NA
CDR3nt: TGTGCCAGCAGCTCCTGGGATACGCAGTATTTT
CDR3aa: CASSSWDTQYF

d_gene: NA
v_gene: TRBV27
j_gene: TRBJ2-5
abundance: once
CDR3nt: TGTGCCAGCAGTCCCGGCGGGCGGGAAGAGACCCAGTACTTC
CDR3aa: CASSPGGREETQYF

d_gene: NA
v_gene: TRBV9
j_gene: TRBJ2-7
abundance: many
CDR3nt: TGTGCCAGCAGCGTAGGAGGGACCCACGAGCAGTACTTC
CDR3aa: CASSVGGTHEQYF

d_gene: TRBD1
v_gene: TRBV3-1
j_gene: TRBJ1-2
abundance: few
CDR3nt: TGTGCCAGCAGCCAGGGTACAGGGGAGGGCTATGGCTACACCTTC
CDR3aa: CASSQGTGEGYGYTF

d_gene: NA
v_gene: TRBV5-1
j_gene: TRBJ1-2
abundance: NA
CDR3nt: TGCGCCAGCAGCTTGACAGCCGATGGCTACACCTTC
CDR3aa: CASSLTADGYTF

d_gene: NA
v_gene: TRBV27
j_gene: TRBJ2-7
abundance: NA
CDR3nt: TGTGCCAGCAGATTTGGGACGGATTACAATGAGCAGTACTTC
CDR3aa: CASRFGTDYNEQYF

d_gene: TRBD2
v_gene: TRBV6-6
j_gene: TRBJ2-7
abundance: NA
CDR3nt: TGTGCCAGCAGGGGACTAGCGGCTCGCTCCTACAATGAGCAGTACTTC
CDR3aa: CASRGLAARSYNEQYF

d_gene: NA
v_gene: TRBV9
j_gene: TRBJ2-3
abundance: NA
CDR3nt: TGTGCCAGCAGCGTAGGGGCGCGGGTTGCGGGAGATACGCAGTATTTT
CDR3aa: CASSVGARVAGDTQYF

d_gene: TRBD1
v_gene: TRBV29-1
j_gene: TRBJ2-7
abundance: few
CDR3nt: TGCAGCGTCGCTGCTGGTGGGAGACAGGGATCCCGAGGTAGCCAGCAGTACTTC
CDR3aa: CSVAAGGRQGSRGSQQYF

d_gene: NA
v_gene: TRBV21-1
j_gene: TRBJ1-5
abundance: NA
CDR3nt: TGTGCCAGCATTTCTCTGAGCCTCCACCACCAGCCCCAGCATTTT
CDR3aa: CASISLSLHHQPQHF

d_gene: TRBD2
v_gene: TRBV12-3/TRBV12-4
j_gene: TRBJ2-1
abundance: few
CDR3nt: TGTGCCAGCAGAAAGACTAGCGGGTCCCCCAATGAGCAGTTCTTC
CDR3aa: CASRKTSGSPNEQFF

d_gene: TRBD1
v_gene: TRBV7-3
j_gene: TRBJ1-1
abundance: NA
CDR3nt: TGTGCCAGCAGCCCCAACGGGACAGGGGGCCTCTTGGCATACACTGAAGCTTTCTTT
CDR3aa: CASSPNGTGGLLAYTEAFF

d_gene: NA
v_gene: TRBV2
j_gene: TRBJ1-1
abundance: few
CDR3nt: TGTGCCAGCAGTGTAAGGGACACTGAAGCTTTCTTT
CDR3aa: CASSVRDTEAFF

d_gene: NA
v_gene: TRBV30
j_gene: TRBJ2-1
abundance: few
CDR3nt: TGTGCCTGGAGTGTTGAGGGGAATGAGCAGTTCTTC
CDR3aa: CAWSVEGNEQFF

d_gene: NA
v_gene: TRBV20-1
j_gene: TRBJ2-3
abundance: NA
CDR3nt: TGCATCCCCCCCGGGGGCGTCACAGATACGCAGTATTTT
CDR3aa: CIPPGGVTDTQYF

d_gene: NA
v_gene: TRBV27
j_gene: TRBJ1-1
abundance: NA
CDR3nt: TGTGCCAGCAGTTGGAGACAGATGGGTGAAGCTTTCTTT
CDR3aa: CASSWRQMGEAFF

d_gene: NA
v_gene: TRBV4-1
j_gene: TRBJ2-1
abundance: NA
CDR3nt: TGCGCCAGCAGCCAGGCCAGTGGAACCTACAATGAGCAGTTCTTC
CDR3aa: CASSQASGTYNEQFF

d_gene: TRBD1
v_gene: TRBV5-6
j_gene: TRBJ2-2
abundance: NA
CDR3nt: TGTGCCAGCAGCTTATCGGACAGGGGCCATATCGGGGAGCTGTTTTTT
CDR3aa: CASSLSDRGHIGELFF

d_gene: NA
v_gene: TRBV28
j_gene: TRBJ2-7
abundance: NA
CDR3nt: TGTGCCAGCAGCCCGGGGTTGAGGGGCGGCGAGCAGTACTTC
CDR3aa: CASSPGLRGGEQYF

d_gene: TRBD2
v_gene: TRBV7-9
j_gene: TRBJ2-5
abundance: few
CDR3nt: TGTGCCAGCAGCCCCGGACTAGCGGACTACCAAGAGACCCAGTACTTC
CDR3aa: CASSPGLADYQETQYF

d_gene: TRBD2
v_gene: TRBV20-1
j_gene: TRBJ2-1
abundance: few
CDR3nt: TGCAGTGCTGGCGAACCTAGCGGGGATCAGTTCTTC
CDR3aa: CSAGEPSGDQFF

d_gene: NA
v_gene: TRBV7-2
j_gene: TRBJ2-7
abundance: NA
CDR3nt: TGTGCCAGCAGCTCACGGGGGATTCAGTACTTC
CDR3aa: CASSSRGIQYF

d_gene: NA
v_gene: TRBV7-2
j_gene: TRBJ2-7
abundance: NA
CDR3nt: TGTGCCAGCAGCTGGGGACGAACCTCCTACGAGCAGTACTTC
CDR3aa: CASSWGRTSYEQYF

d_gene: NA
v_gene: TRBV20-1
j_gene: TRBJ1-1
abundance: few
CDR3nt: TGCAGTGCTACCTTAGGAGGGATCAACACTGAAGCTTTCTTT
CDR3aa: CSATLGGINTEAFF

d_gene: NA
v_gene: TRBV4-3
j_gene: TRBJ2-5
abundance: NA
CDR3nt: TGCGCCAGCAGCCAAGAATGGGACTTTGGGCAGGGATTAGAGACCCAGTACTTC
CDR3aa: CASSQEWDFGQGLETQYF